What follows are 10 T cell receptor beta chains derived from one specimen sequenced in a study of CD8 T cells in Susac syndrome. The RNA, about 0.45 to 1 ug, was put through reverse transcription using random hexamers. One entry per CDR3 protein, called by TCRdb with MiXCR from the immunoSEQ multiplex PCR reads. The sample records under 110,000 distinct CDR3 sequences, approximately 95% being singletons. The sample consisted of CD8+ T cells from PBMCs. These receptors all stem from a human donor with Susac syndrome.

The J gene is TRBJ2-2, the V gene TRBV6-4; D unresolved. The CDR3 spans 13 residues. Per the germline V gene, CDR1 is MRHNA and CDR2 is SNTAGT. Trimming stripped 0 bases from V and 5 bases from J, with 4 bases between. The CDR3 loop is CASSDSQTGELFF. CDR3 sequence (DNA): TGTGCCAGCAGTGACTCGCAGACCGGGGAGCTGTTTTTT.

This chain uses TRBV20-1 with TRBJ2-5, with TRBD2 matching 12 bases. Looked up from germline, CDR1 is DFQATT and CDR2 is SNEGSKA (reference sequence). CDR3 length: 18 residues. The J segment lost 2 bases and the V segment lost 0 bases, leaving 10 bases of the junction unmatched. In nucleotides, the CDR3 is TGCAGTGCTAGAGACAGGGCTAGCGGGGGGGTGTGGCAAGAGACCCAGTACTTC. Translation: CSARDRASGGVWQETQYF.

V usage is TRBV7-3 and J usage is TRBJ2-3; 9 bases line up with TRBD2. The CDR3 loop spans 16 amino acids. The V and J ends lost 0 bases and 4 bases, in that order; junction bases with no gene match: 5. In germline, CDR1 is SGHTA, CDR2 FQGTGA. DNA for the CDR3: TGTGCCAGCAGCTTAACCGGCGGGGGGGCCGCAGATACGCAGTATTTT. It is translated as CASSLTGGGAADTQYF.

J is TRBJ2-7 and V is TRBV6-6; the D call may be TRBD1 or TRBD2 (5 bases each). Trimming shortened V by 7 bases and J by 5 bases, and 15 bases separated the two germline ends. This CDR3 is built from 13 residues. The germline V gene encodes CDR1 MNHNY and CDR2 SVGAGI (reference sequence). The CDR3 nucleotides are TGTGCCAGCATGGGAGCAGGGAGCGACGAGCAGTACTTC. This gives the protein CASMGAGSDEQYF.

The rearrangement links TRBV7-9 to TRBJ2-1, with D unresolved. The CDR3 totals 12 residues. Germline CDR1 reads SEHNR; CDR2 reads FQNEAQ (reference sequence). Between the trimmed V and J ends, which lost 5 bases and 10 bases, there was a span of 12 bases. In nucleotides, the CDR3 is TGTGCCAGCAGCCTCCAGGCGAGCGAGCAGTTCTTC. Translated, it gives CASSLQASEQFF.

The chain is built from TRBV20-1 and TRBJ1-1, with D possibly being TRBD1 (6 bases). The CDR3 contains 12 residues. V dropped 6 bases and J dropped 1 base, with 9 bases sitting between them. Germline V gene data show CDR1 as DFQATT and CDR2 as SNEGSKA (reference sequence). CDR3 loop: CSAPTGNTEAFF. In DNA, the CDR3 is TGCAGTGCCCCGACAGGGAACACTGAAGCTTTCTTT.

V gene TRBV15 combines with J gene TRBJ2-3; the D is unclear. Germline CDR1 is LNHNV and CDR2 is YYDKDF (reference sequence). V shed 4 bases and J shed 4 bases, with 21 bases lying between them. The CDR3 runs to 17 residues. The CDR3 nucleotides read TGTGCCACCAGCACCCGACCGGTGTCGTCGGGCCCAGATACGCAGTATTTT. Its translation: CATSTRPVSSGPDTQYF. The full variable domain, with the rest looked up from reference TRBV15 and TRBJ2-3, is DAMVIQNPRYQVTQFGKPVTLSCSQTLNHNVMYWYQQKSSQAPKLLFHYYDKDFNNEADTPDNFQSRRPNTSFCFLDIRSPGLGDTAMYLCATSTRPVSSGPDTQYFGPGTRLTVL.

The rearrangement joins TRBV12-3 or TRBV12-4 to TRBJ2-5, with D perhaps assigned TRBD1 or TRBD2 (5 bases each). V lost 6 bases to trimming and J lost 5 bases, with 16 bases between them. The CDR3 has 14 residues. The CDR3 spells CASREQEARETQYF. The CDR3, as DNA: TGTGCCAGCAGGGAACAGGAGGCAAGGGAGACCCAGTACTTC.

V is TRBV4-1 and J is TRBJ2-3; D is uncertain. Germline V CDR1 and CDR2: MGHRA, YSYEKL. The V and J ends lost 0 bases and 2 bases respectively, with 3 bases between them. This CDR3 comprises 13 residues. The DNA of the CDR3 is TGCGCCAGCAGCCAAGATACCACAGATACGCAGTATTTT. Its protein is CASSQDTTDTQYF.

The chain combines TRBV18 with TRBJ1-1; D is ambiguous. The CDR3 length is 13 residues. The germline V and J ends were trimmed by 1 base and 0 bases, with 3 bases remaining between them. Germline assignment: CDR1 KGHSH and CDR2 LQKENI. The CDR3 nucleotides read TGTGCCAGCTCACCACTGGTGAACACTGAAGCTTTCTTT. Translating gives CASSPLVNTEAFF.